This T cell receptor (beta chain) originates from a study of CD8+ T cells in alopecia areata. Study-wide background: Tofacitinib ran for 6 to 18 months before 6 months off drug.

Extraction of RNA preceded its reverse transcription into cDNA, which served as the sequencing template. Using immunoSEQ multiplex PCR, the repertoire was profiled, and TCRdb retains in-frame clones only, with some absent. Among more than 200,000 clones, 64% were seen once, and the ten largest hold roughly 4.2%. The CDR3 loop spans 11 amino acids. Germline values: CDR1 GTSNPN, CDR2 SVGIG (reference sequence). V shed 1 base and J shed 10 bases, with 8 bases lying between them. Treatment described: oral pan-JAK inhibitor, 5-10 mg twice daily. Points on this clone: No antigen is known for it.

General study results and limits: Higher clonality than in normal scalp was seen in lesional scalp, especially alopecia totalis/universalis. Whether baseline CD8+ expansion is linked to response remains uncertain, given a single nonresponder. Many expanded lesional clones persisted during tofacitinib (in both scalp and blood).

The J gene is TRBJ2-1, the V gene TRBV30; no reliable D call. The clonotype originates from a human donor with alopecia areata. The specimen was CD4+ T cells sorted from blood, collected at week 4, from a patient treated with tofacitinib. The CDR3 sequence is CAWSEIGEQFF. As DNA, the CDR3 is TGTGCCTGGAGTGAAATAGGGGAGCAGTTCTTC.